A selection of T cell receptor beta chains follows, all from one sample in a study of OX40 agonist ivuxolimab in advanced cancers. Profiled with immunoSEQ multiplex PCR; TCRdb holds only in-frame clones, not every one. The data hold tens of thousands of clones, with about 93% observed a single time. The sample was CD4+ or CD8+ T cells sorted from blood, taken in a trial of the OX40 agonist ivuxolimab. Receptor source: an adult with an advanced solid tumor such as melanoma, head and neck, liver or kidney cancer. Both conserved end residues are part of each CDR3. The order of the fields is clone size, V gene, J gene, D gene, CDR3 protein, CDR3 DNA. The D gene is left open where the match is weak. Size is stated for part of the rows, as once, few or many counts, or as a class when the clone is expanded.

NA	TRBV7-6	TRBJ2-1	NA	CASSLGMPTLLSGEQFF	TGTGCCAGCAGCTTAGGTATGCCTACCTTACTGTCCGGGGAGCAGTTCTTC
NA	TRBV28	TRBJ2-7	TRBD2	CASSRGGLEQYF	TGTGCCAGCAGCCGGGGGGGTCTGGAGCAGTACTTC
NA	TRBV5-8	TRBJ2-3	NA	CASSTGTPLNTQYF	TGTGCCAGCAGCACCGGGACTCCTTTAAACACGCAGTATTTT
once	TRBV2	TRBJ2-7	NA	CASSPPGREQHEQYF	TGTGCCAGCAGTCCGCCCGGCAGGGAACAACACGAGCAGTACTTC
NA	TRBV5-6	TRBJ2-1	NA	CASSRPEYEQFF	TGTGCCAGCAGCCGGCCGGAGTATGAGCAGTTCTTC
NA	TRBV30	TRBJ2-3	NA	CAWSDGHTDTQYF	TGTGCCTGGAGTGATGGCCACACAGATACGCAGTATTTT
NA	TRBV5-1	TRBJ2-3	TRBD2	CASSGGGTSGTDTQYF	TGCGCCAGCAGCGGAGGGGGGACTAGCGGCACAGATACGCAGTATTTT
NA	TRBV5-4	TRBJ2-5	TRBD2	CASSPQTSGVQETQYF	TGTGCCAGCAGCCCACAGACTAGCGGGGTACAAGAGACCCAGTACTTC
NA	TRBV11-3	TRBJ2-7	NA	CASSLSYGSSYEQYF	TGTGCCAGCAGCTTAAGTTATGGGAGCTCCTACGAGCAGTACTTC
NA	TRBV6-5	TRBJ2-1	TRBD1	CASSRDRGTYNEQFF	TGTGCCAGCAGCAGGGACAGGGGCACCTACAATGAGCAGTTCTTC
NA	TRBV5-8	TRBJ2-5	NA	CASSTSTGLEQYF	TGTGCCAGCAGCACTTCCACCGGGCTAGAGCAGTACTTC
NA	TRBV19	TRBJ2-3	NA	CASTPVFAISTDTQYF	TGTGCCAGTACCCCTGTCTTCGCAATCTCCACAGATACGCAGTATTTT
NA	TRBV2	TRBJ2-2	NA	CASSEARTTGELFF	TGTGCCAGCAGTGAAGCGCGGACCACCGGGGAGCTGTTTTTT
NA	TRBV5-5	TRBJ1-2	NA	CASSPSWGSAGYGYTF	TGTGCCAGCAGCCCCTCCTGGGGGTCCGCAGGCTATGGCTACACCTTC
NA	TRBV4-2	TRBJ1-4	TRBD1	CASSQADRANEKLFF	TGTGCCAGCAGCCAAGCGGACAGGGCAAATGAAAAACTGTTTTTT
NA	TRBV19	TRBJ1-1	NA	CASTLGQPNTEAFF	TGTGCCAGTACCCTCGGACAACCGAACACTGAAGCTTTCTTT
NA	TRBV7-2	TRBJ2-7	TRBD2	CASSLIAGLASGEQYF	TGTGCCAGCAGCTTAATTGCGGGACTAGCTTCGGGCGAGCAGTACTTC
NA	TRBV4-1	TRBJ2-6	NA	CASSQGASQDFSGANVLTF	TGCGCCAGCAGCCAAGGAGCGAGTCAGGACTTCTCTGGGGCCAACGTCCTGACTTTC
NA	TRBV28	TRBJ1-2	TRBD1	CASSSSGQPGYTF	TGTGCCAGCAGCTCCTCGGGACAGCCTGGCTACACCTTC
NA	TRBV21-1	TRBJ2-2	NA	CASSIPGVRAGELFF	TGTGCCAGCAGCATTCCAGGGGTTAGGGCCGGGGAGCTGTTTTTT
NA	TRBV18	TRBJ2-3	NA	CASSRLLTDTQYF	TGTGCCAGCTCCCGGCTTCTCACAGATACGCAGTATTTT
once	TRBV7-9	TRBJ2-7	TRBD2	CASSWGLAAVYEQYF	TGTGCCAGCAGCTGGGGACTAGCGGCTGTCTACGAGCAGTACTTC
NA	TRBV28	TRBJ2-4	NA	CASSSGQAKNIQYF	TGTGCCAGCAGTTCAGGACAGGCCAAAAACATTCAGTACTTC
NA	TRBV7-2	TRBJ1-5	NA	CASSLVRATGNQPQHF	TGTGCCAGCAGCTTAGTTAGGGCGACGGGGAATCAGCCCCAGCATTTT
NA	TRBV5-1	TRBJ2-6	NA	CASSFGTSGANVLTF	TGCGCCAGCAGCTTTGGGACCTCTGGGGCCAACGTCCTGACTTTC
NA	TRBV14	TRBJ2-3	NA	CASSQDIRHRSTDTQYF	TGTGCCAGCAGCCAAGATATACGCCACCGTAGCACAGATACGCAGTATTTT
NA	TRBV4-2	TRBJ2-3	NA	CASSQDPNGGGTDTQYF	TGTGCCAGCAGCCAAGATCCTAACGGAGGGGGCACAGATACGCAGTATTTT
NA	TRBV18	TRBJ1-1	NA	CASSVNQNTEAFF	TGTGCCAGCTCAGTCAACCAGAACACTGAAGCTTTCTTT
NA	TRBV5-6	TRBJ2-6	NA	CASSSPLQGSGANVLTF	TGTGCCAGCAGCTCTCCCTTGCAGGGGTCTGGGGCCAACGTCCTGACTTTC
few	TRBV14	TRBJ1-2	NA	CASSQTNRRAGYTF	TGTGCCAGCAGCCAAACAAACAGGCGCGCTGGCTACACCTTC
NA	TRBV28	TRBJ2-7	NA	CASSLPIPYEQYF	TGTGCCAGCAGTTTACCCATACCCTACGAGCAGTACTTC
NA	TRBV27	TRBJ2-5	NA	CASRPTTQETQYF	TGTGCCAGCAGGCCGACTACTCAAGAGACCCAGTACTTC
NA	TRBV5-6	TRBJ2-7	NA	CASSLQGIYEQYF	TGTGCCAGCAGCTTGCAGGGAATTTACGAGCAGTACTTC
NA	TRBV6-1	TRBJ2-1	NA	CASTGNEQFF	TGTGCCAGCACCGGTAATGAGCAGTTCTTC
NA	TRBV5-1	TRBJ2-1	NA	CASSSGTHGVNEQFF	TGCGCCAGCAGCTCCGGGACCCACGGGGTGAATGAGCAGTTCTTC
NA	TRBV5-4	TRBJ2-3	NA	CASSLDGVPDTQYF	TGTGCCAGCAGCTTGGATGGAGTCCCAGATACGCAGTATTTT
NA	TRBV30	TRBJ2-6	NA	CAWSFNRGALTF	TGTGCCTGGAGTTTTAATCGGGGAGCCCTGACTTTC
once	TRBV7-9	TRBJ2-1	NA	CASQGVGGNEQFF	TGTGCCAGCCAAGGGGTGGGTGGGAATGAGCAGTTCTTC
NA	TRBV5-8	TRBJ1-5	NA	CASSSDSNQPQHF	TGTGCCAGCAGCAGTGACAGCAATCAGCCCCAGCATTTT
NA	TRBV6-5	TRBJ2-7	TRBD1	CASSLGQGRAYEQYF	TGTGCCAGCAGCCTTGGACAGGGACGGGCCTACGAGCAGTACTTC
NA	TRBV5-1	TRBJ2-5	TRBD2	CASSPLSAGAVETQYF	TGCGCCAGCAGCCCCCTATCAGCGGGAGCTGTCGAGACCCAGTACTTC
NA	TRBV18	TRBJ1-4	NA	CASSPPQRQGEKLFF	TGTGCCAGCTCACCACCCCAGCGGCAGGGTGAAAAACTGTTTTTT